Listed below are T cell receptor beta chains from one sample, sequenced in a study of cytomegalovirus exposure and HLA in healthy donors. The assay was immunoSEQ multiplex PCR, and TCRdb's table has in-frame clones only and misses some. This table has 45,000 to 60,000 clones, approximately 70% appearing once. The sequenced material came from PBMCs. These receptors all come from a woman aged 50 to 65 in good health and CMV-seronegative. CDR3s include the opening cysteine and the closing phenylalanine or tryptophan. D genes are given only for firm matches. Where a row states a size, it is once, few, many or the class of an expanded clone; other rows omit it.

TRBV7-2	.	.	TRBJ2-3	TGTGCCAGCAGCTTGGGACACGGAGATACGCAGTATTTT	CASSLGHGDTQYF
TRBV27	.	.	TRBJ1-1	TGTGCCAGCAGTTTTTTGGAGGGGGAAGCTTTCTTT	CASSFLEGEAFF
TRBV4-3	TRBD2	.	TRBJ2-1	TGCGCCAGCAGCCAAAGAGTGGGGGGGTCCCACAATGAGCAGTTCTTC	CASSQRVGGSHNEQFF
TRBV7-2	.	.	TRBJ1-2	TGTGCCAGCAGCCGGGGCTATGGCTACACCTTC	CASSRGYGYTF
TRBV10-2	TRBD2	.	TRBJ2-2	TGCGCCAGCGCACTAGCGGGGGTGAACACCGGGGAGCTGTTTTTT	CASALAGVNTGELFF
TRBV21-1	.	.	TRBJ2-7	TGTGCCAGCAGCAAAGGCTCAAGCCGGGACAGGCCCTCCTACGAGCAGTACTTC	CASSKGSSRDRPSYEQYF
TRBV30	TRBD2	.	TRBJ2-7	TGTGCCTGGAGTCCCCTCGGACTAGCGGGGGGTGACGAGCAGTACTTC	CAWSPLGLAGGDEQYF
TRBV5-1	TRBD2	.	TRBJ2-3	TGCGCCAGCAGCTTGGCCCTAGCGGGCACAGATACGCAGTATTTT	CASSLALAGTDTQYF
TRBV2	TRBD2	.	TRBJ2-1	TGTGCCAGCAGCCAAGGGTCTCGCGGGAGTGAGCAGTTCTTC	CASSQGSRGSEQFF
TRBV5-1	TRBD2	.	TRBJ2-3	TGCGCCAGCAGCATAGGACTAGCGGGGGCGGATACGCAGTATTTT	CASSIGLAGADTQYF
TRBV2	.	.	TRBJ2-5	TGTGCCAGCAACCCCCAGGGGGGAGAGACCCAGTACTTC	CASNPQGGETQYF
TRBV2	TRBD2	.	TRBJ2-7	TGTGCCAGCAGTCCTATTCTAGCGGGAAGCGCCTACGAGCAGTACTTC	CASSPILAGSAYEQYF
TRBV28	.	.	TRBJ1-2	TGTGCCAGCAGTTTACCCGGGTCCTATGGCTACACCTTC	CASSLPGSYGYTF
TRBV5-5	.	.	TRBJ2-1	TGTGCCAGCAGCTTGGATCTGAGCTCCTACAATGAGCAGTTCTTC	CASSLDLSSYNEQFF
TRBV28	.	.	TRBJ2-5	TGTGCCACGGACGGGGGGCGCAGTCAAGAGACCCAGTACTTC	CATDGGRSQETQYF
TRBV19	TRBD1	.	TRBJ2-7	TGTGCCAGTAGCCAACAGGGGGCGTCCTACGAGCAGTACTTC	CASSQQGASYEQYF
TRBV28	.	.	TRBJ1-5	TGTGCCAGCAATTTCGGGGGAGAGGGCAATCAGCCCCAGCATTTT	CASNFGGEGNQPQHF
TRBV1	.	.	TRBJ2-7	TGCACCAGCAGCCAAGTCCCCGGGACTAGCGGGGAGAACTCCTACGAGCAGTACTTC	CTSSQVPGTSGENSYEQYF
TRBV1	.	.	TRBJ1-3	TGCACCAGCAGCCGACGGGACAGGGAAGGAAACACCATATATTTT	CTSSRRDREGNTIYF
TRBV10-3	TRBD1	.	TRBJ1-1	TGTGCCATCCGCGAGACAGGGGCTGAAGCTTTCTTT	CAIRETGAEAFF
TRBV9	TRBD2	.	TRBJ2-3	TGTGCCAGCAGCGGACTAGCGGGAGGGCCCGGTACGCAGTATTTT	CASSGLAGGPGTQYF
TRBV6-5	TRBD2	.	TRBJ2-5	TGTGCCAGCAGTACTAGCGGGAGGGGTCAAGAGACCCAGTACTTC	CASSTSGRGQETQYF
TRBV27	TRBD1	once	TRBJ2-5	TGTGCCAGCAGTGCCCCGGGACAGGGAGAAAAGACCCAGTACTTC	CASSAPGQGEKTQYF
TRBV7-9	.	.	TRBJ2-7	TGTGCCAGCAGCTTAAGAGGAGCCGCCTACGAGCAGTACTTC	CASSLRGAAYEQYF
TRBV7-3	.	.	TRBJ2-5	TGTGCCAGCAGCTTGGGGGGAGGAGAGACCCAGTACTTC	CASSLGGGETQYF
TRBV7-9	.	.	TRBJ1-2	TGTGCCAGCACCCCGGGGGGCCAATACTATGGCTACACCTTC	CASTPGGQYYGYTF
TRBV11-2	.	.	TRBJ1-5	TGTGCCAGCAGCTTAGGTCAGGGAGGCCAGCCCCAGCATTTT	CASSLGQGGQPQHF
TRBV11-2	TRBD2	.	TRBJ2-1	TGTGCCAGCAGCTTAGAGGGACTAGGCTACAATGAGCAGTTCTTC	CASSLEGLGYNEQFF
TRBV28	.	.	TRBJ2-1	TGTGCCATTACCACCGGGACAATCTCCTACAATGAGCAGTTCTTC	CAITTGTISYNEQFF
TRBV14	TRBD2	.	TRBJ2-5	TGTGCCAGCAGCGCGGGACTAGCGGGAGTCGAGACCCAGTACTTC	CASSAGLAGVETQYF
TRBV18	.	few	TRBJ2-2	TGTGCCAGCTCACAGGCGGGACCAAACACCGGGGAGCTGTTTTTT	CASSQAGPNTGELFF
TRBV5-4	TRBD1	.	TRBJ1-1	TGTGCCAGCAGCTTACAGGGGGAAGGCATGAACACTGAAGCTTTCTTT	CASSLQGEGMNTEAFF
TRBV5-6	TRBD1	.	TRBJ1-2	TGTGCCAGCAGCTGGGACAGCGCCGTCTCCAATGGCTACACCTTC	CASSWDSAVSNGYTF
TRBV7-6	TRBD1	.	TRBJ1-4	TGTGCCAGCAGCTTAGAGGCAGGGGGAGGCGAAAAACTGTTTTTT	CASSLEAGGGEKLFF
TRBV9	.	.	TRBJ2-3	TGTGCCAGCAGCGTAGGAGACTACACAGATACGCAGTATTTT	CASSVGDYTDTQYF
TRBV9	.	few	TRBJ2-2	TGTGCCAGCAGCACTAAGGGACACGCGAACACCGGGGAGCTGTTTTTT	CASSTKGHANTGELFF
TRBV6-1	.	once	TRBJ2-7	TGTGCCAGCAGTGCTGGGCCATACTCCCACGAGCAGTACTTC	CASSAGPYSHEQYF
TRBV4-3	TRBD2	.	TRBJ2-1	TGCGCCAGCAGCCAAGACGGGGGACTAGCGGGACTCACCGTGAGGGAGCAGTTCTTC	CASSQDGGLAGLTVREQFF
TRBV7-7	.	.	TRBJ2-3	TGTGCTAGCAGCCCCGAGGGAACAGATACGCAGTATTTT	CASSPEGTDTQYF
TRBV6-1	TRBD1	.	TRBJ2-1	TGTGCCAGCACTCCGGTGACAGGGGGCAATGAGCAGTTCTTC	CASTPVTGGNEQFF
TRBV11-2	TRBD1	.	TRBJ1-1	TGTGCCAGCAGCTCAACAGGGGGCTGGTACATGAACACTGAAGCTTTCTTT	CASSSTGGWYMNTEAFF
TRBV7-2	.	.	TRBJ2-5	TGTGCCAGCAGCGTCAGGGGTGAGGAGACCCAGTACTTC	CASSVRGEETQYF
TRBV4-1	.	.	TRBJ1-1	TGCGCCAGCAGCCTACGGGCGGACAGGAACACTGAAGCTTTCTTT	CASSLRADRNTEAFF
TRBV5-6	TRBD2	.	TRBJ2-5	TGTGCCAGCAGCTGGGGGGTTCCAGCGGGGGGAGGGGAGACCCAGTACTTC	CASSWGVPAGGGETQYF
TRBV7-2	TRBD1	.	TRBJ1-1	TGTGCCAGCAGCCCCAAATACAGGGGGAACACTGAAGCTTTCTTT	CASSPKYRGNTEAFF
TRBV5-1	TRBD1	once	TRBJ1-6	TGCGCCAGCAGCTTAATGACAGGGGACGTGGATTCACCCCTCCACTTT	CASSLMTGDVDSPLHF
TRBV30	.	.	TRBJ1-4	TGTGCCTGGAGTGTACGGGTTAATGAAAAACTGTTTTTT	CAWSVRVNEKLFF
TRBV7-6	.	.	TRBJ2-1	TGTGCCAGCAGCCCCGGAGTAAATCAGGCGGGTGAGCAGTTCTTC	CASSPGVNQAGEQFF
TRBV29-1	TRBD1	.	TRBJ1-2	TGCAGCGTAGTCCGGGACAGGGGCGAGAACTATGGCTACACCTTC	CSVVRDRGENYGYTF
TRBV28	.	.	TRBJ1-4	TGTGCCAGCAGTGGGGTGTCAGGGAATGAAAAACTGTTTTTT	CASSGVSGNEKLFF
TRBV29-1	.	.	TRBJ1-5	TGCAGCGTTTCCGCAGGGTATGGCAATCAGCCCCAGCATTTT	CSVSAGYGNQPQHF
TRBV6-6	.	.	TRBJ1-1	TGTGCCAGCAGTCAACAGGTGCAGAACACTGAAGCTTTCTTT	CASSQQVQNTEAFF
TRBV10-3	.	.	TRBJ1-5	TGTGCCATCAGCCAGGAAGGGGGCAATCAGCCCCAGCATTTT	CAISQEGGNQPQHF